These 31 T cell receptor beta chains were sequenced from one sample in a study of CD8+ T cells in alopecia areata (dated by TCRdb to the late 2010s). Receptor amplification or capture employed the immunoSEQ multiplex PCR assay. RNA was extracted from all samples and reverse transcribed into cDNA, which served as template for TCR sequencing. In its TCRdb copy, this immuneACCESS table keeps in-frame sequences only and misses some clones. Where compared with another copy, unresolved V genes explain less than half of these, and the others have no known cause. The sample includes under 200,000 clones, with less than 70% observed a single time. About 14% of the sample belongs to the ten largest clones. According to the study, the label for this sample's time point signals: roughly 24 weeks on oral tofacitinib. What this sample's treatment or condition label stands for: oral pan-JAK inhibitor, 5-10 mg twice daily.

Sample: CD4+ T cells sorted from blood, taken at week 24, from a patient treated with tofacitinib. All receptors derive from a human donor with alopecia areata.

The V gene is TRBV5-6, the J gene TRBJ2-7, with 7 bases aligning to TRBD1. Germline V gene sequence: CDR1 SGHDT, CDR2 YYEEEE. This CDR3 is built from 15 residues. J was trimmed by 3 bases and V by 0 bases; bases with no gene match: 6. The CDR3 region has the DNA TGTGCCAGCAGCTTGGACCCGGGACAGAGCTACGAGCAGTACTTC. It codes for CASSLDPGQSYEQYF.

The rearrangement joins TRBV9 to TRBJ2-3; D is unclear. Germline V lookup: CDR1 SGDLS, CDR2 YYNGEE. The V gene lost 1 base and the J gene lost 2 bases, with 5 bases spanning the gap. This CDR3 comprises 13 residues. CDR3 loop: CASSVSPTDTQYF. The DNA for the CDR3 is TGTGCCAGCAGCGTATCACCCACAGATACGCAGTATTTT.

Only a few counts were recorded for this clone. The chain links TRBV11-2 to TRBJ2-5; D unresolved. The CDR3 length is 12 residues. Germline CDR1 and CDR2: SGHAT and FQNNGV. Trimming pared 5 bases from V and 10 bases from J, leaving 14 bases between. CDR3: CASSPYGMIQYF. As DNA, the CDR3 is TGTGCCAGCAGCCCGTATGGTATGATCCAGTACTTC.

V and J are TRBV5-1 and TRBJ1-1, with a weak D call TRBD1 (5 bases). The V end lost 2 bases, the J end lost 8 bases, and 16 bases lay between the germline ends. The CDR3 totals 14 residues. CDR1 and CDR2 (germline): SGHRS, YFSETQ. The CDR3 DNA is TGCGCCAGCAGCTTTGGCAACGCGGGGCTGGAAGCTTTCTTT. Residues: CASSFGNAGLEAFF.

V gene TRBV2 combines with J gene TRBJ1-4, with D perhaps matching TRBD1 (6 bases). Trimming pared 5 bases from V and 4 bases from J, leaving 11 bases between. There are 14 residues in the CDR3. The germline CDR1 and CDR2 sequences are SNHLY and FYNNEI. The CDR3 loop reads CASSSQGSNEKLFF. The CDR3 nucleotides read TGTGCCAGCAGTTCACAGGGAAGTAATGAAAAACTGTTTTTT.

Concerning this clone: Other DNA sequences in the same sample also yield this CDR3. This chain links TRBV30 with TRBJ1-5, with D unresolved. V was pared by 0 bases and J by 1 base, with 4 bases between. The CDR3 consists of 13 residues. CDR1 and CDR2 from the germline V gene are GTSNPN and SVGIG (reference sequence). CDR3 protein: CAWSVDSNQPQHF. CDR3 DNA sequence: TGTGCCTGGAGTGTTGACAGCAATCAGCCCCAGCATTTT.

The chain combines TRBV5-1 with TRBJ2-3; maybe TRBD1 (6 bases). Trimming took off 0 bases at V and 1 base at J, with 12 bases between the two ends. CDR3 length: 16 residues. Germline CDR1 and CDR2: SGHRS and YFSETQ. The CDR3 loop is CASSLVRQDGTDTQYF. The CDR3, as DNA: TGCGCCAGCAGCTTGGTCAGACAGGATGGCACAGATACGCAGTATTTT.

The V and J genes are TRBV7-9 and TRBJ1-6; 7 nucleotides agree with TRBD1. The V and J ends lost 1 base and 10 bases, in that order; junction bases with no gene match: 4. Germline CDR1 and CDR2: SEHNR and FQNEAQ (reference sequence). The CDR3 is 14 residues long. The CDR3 sequence: CASSLGDSGSPLHF. In DNA, the CDR3 is TGTGCCAGCAGCTTAGGGGACAGTGGCTCACCCCTCCACTTT. Filled out from reference TRBV7-9 and TRBJ1-6, the complete variable domain reads DTGVSQNPRHKITKRGQNVTFRCDPISEHNRLYWYRQTLGQGPEFLTYFQNEAQLEKSRLLSDRFSAERPKGSFSTLEIQRTEQGDSAMYLCASSLGDSGSPLHFGNGTRLTVT.

The table lists this clone with a few counts. This chain uses TRBV11-2 with TRBJ2-5; TRBD1 aligns across 9 bases. The CDR3 has 13 residues. CDR1 and CDR2 from the germline V gene are SGHAT and FQNNGV. Unmatched junction bases numbered 0, after V lost 4 bases and J lost 3 bases. Here the CDR3 reads CASSWTGEETQYF. The DNA for the CDR3 is TGTGCCAGCAGCTGGACAGGGGAAGAGACCCAGTACTTC.

The gene calls are TRBV7-9 and TRBJ2-3; 7 bases line up with TRBD1. V shed 3 bases and J 2 bases; nucleotides not matched to a gene: 8. This CDR3 spans 16 amino acids. Germline V lookup: CDR1 SEHNR, CDR2 FQNEAQ (reference sequence). As DNA, the CDR3 is TGTGCCAGCAGCTTCGTAGGGGGCAGCATCACAGATACGCAGTATTTT. This gives the protein CASSFVGGSITDTQYF.

The rearrangement links TRBV30 to TRBJ2-1, with D uncertain. Per the germline V gene, CDR1 is GTSNPN and CDR2 is SVGIG (reference sequence). This CDR3 contains 14 residues. V was shortened by 2 bases and J by 7 bases, with 15 bases between the two germline ends. CDR3 residues: CAWSLYPGRNEQFF. The CDR3 DNA is TGTGCCTGGAGTCTCTATCCAGGAAGGAATGAGCAGTTCTTC.

The genes are TRBV5-1 and TRBJ2-5; 9 bases agree with TRBD2. Germline lookup yields CDR1 SGHRS and CDR2 YFSETQ. The CDR3 has 14 residues. Trimming at V came to 2 bases and at J to 5 bases, leaving 4 bases not matched to a gene. The CDR3, as DNA: TGCGCCAGCAGCTTCCGGACTAGCGTGGAGACCCAGTACTTC. This encodes CASSFRTSVETQYF.

The chain joins TRBV14 to TRBJ2-3; D is unresolved. V shed 4 bases and J shed 4 bases, with 3 bases lying between them. The germline CDR1 and CDR2 sequences are SGHDN and FVKESK. The CDR3 is 11 residues long. CDR3 coding DNA: TGTGCCAGCAGCCTGGCAGATACGCAGTATTTT. It yields the protein CASSLADTQYF.

The genes are TRBV4-1 and TRBJ2-5, with TRBD2 matching 9 bases. In germline, CDR1 is MGHRA, CDR2 YSYEKL. The CDR3 totals 15 residues. The ends lost 4 bases at V and 4 bases at J; junction bases unmatched: 7. The CDR3 reads CASSPRAGGRETQYF. CDR3 DNA sequence: TGCGCCAGCAGCCCCCGGGCGGGGGGGAGAGAGACCCAGTACTTC.

This chain uses TRBV11-2 with TRBJ1-2; D gene unclear. The V end lost 1 base, the J end lost 0 bases, and 9 bases lay between the germline ends. The germline CDR1 and CDR2 sequences are SGHAT and FQNNGV. The CDR3 consists of 15 residues. This chain's CDR3 is CASSLGPGTNYGYTF. The CDR3 DNA reads as TGTGCCAGCAGCTTAGGACCGGGGACTAACTATGGCTACACCTTC.

This clone was picked up many times. The chain combines TRBV4-1 with TRBJ2-7; D is perhaps TRBD1 (5 bases). V dropped 1 base and J dropped 3 bases, with 10 bases sitting between them. The CDR3 runs to 14 residues. The germline CDR1 and CDR2 sequences are MGHRA and YSYEKL. The chain's CDR3 is CASSQGTFYYEQYF. In DNA, the CDR3 is TGCGCCAGCAGCCAAGGGACATTCTACTACGAGCAGTACTTC.

This chain connects TRBV9 to TRBJ1-6, with 7 bases identical to TRBD1. Unmatched junction bases numbered 2, after V lost 5 bases and J lost 6 bases. This CDR3 has 13 residues. CDR1 SGDLS and CDR2 YYNGEE come from the germline V gene. DNA of the CDR3: TGTGCCAGCAGGGGACAGCTTAATTCACCCCTCCACTTT. Its protein is CASRGQLNSPLHF.

The J gene is TRBJ1-3, the V gene TRBV2; 9 bases line up with TRBD1. This CDR3 is 15 amino acids long. Germline assignment: CDR1 SNHLY and CDR2 FYNNEI. V shed 6 bases and J 0 bases; nucleotides not matched to a gene: 3. This chain's CDR3 is CASRGQGRSGNTIYF. The CDR3 region has the DNA TGTGCCAGCAGGGGACAGGGACGCTCTGGAAACACCATATATTTT.

The chain has TRBV29-1 and TRBJ2-6, with D perhaps TRBD1 or TRBD2 (5 bases each). V shed 2 bases and J shed 12 bases, with 8 bases lying between them. Germline CDR1 SQVTM, CDR2 ANQGSEA. The CDR3 has 11 residues. The CDR3, as DNA: TGCAGCGTTGAATCAGGGACCGTCCTGACTTTC. It translates to CSVESGTVLTF. Using reference TRBV29-1 and TRBJ2-6 for the parts outside the CDR3, the full variable domain is SAVISQKPSRDICQRGTSLTIQCQVDSQVTMMFWYRQQPGQSLTLIATANQGSEATYESGFVIDKFPISRPNLTFSTLTVSNMSPEDSSIYLCSVESGTVLTFGAGSRLTVL.

In this sample, this clone turned up a few times. V and J are TRBV27 and TRBJ1-2; TRBD1 is a possible D gene (5 bases). The CDR3 runs to 15 residues. V was cut by 7 bases and J by 3 bases, with 18 bases left in between. Germline CDR1 and CDR2: MNHEY and SMNVEV (reference sequence). CDR3 bases: TGTGCCAGCACCGCTGGGGTCAGAGGGGACTATGGCTACACCTTC. Its protein product is CASTAGVRGDYGYTF.

On this clone: At one end, the junction sequence differs from germline, possibly due to a read error. The rearrangement joins TRBV6-1 to TRBJ1-1; no clear D. The CDR3 covers 15 residues. CDR1 MNHNS and CDR2 SASEGT come from the germline V gene. CDR3 in amino acids: CASNRLWGGNSEAFF. CDR3 bases: TGTGCCAGCAACCGTCTTTGGGGTGGGAACTCTGAAGCTTTCTTT.

CDR3 DNA: TGCAGCGTGTCGGTTGGGTTATACGAGCAGTACTTC. It codes for CSVSVGLYEQYF. The gene calls are TRBV29-1 and TRBJ2-7; D remains unclear. Trimming left V 6 bases short and J 4 bases short, with 13 bases between. Germline V CDR1 and CDR2: SQVTM, ANQGSEA. The CDR3 is made up of 12 amino acids.

The CDR3 reads CAWSDKRGTPYEQYF. The DNA of the CDR3 is TGTGCCTGGAGCGACAAGCGGGGGACACCCTACGAGCAGTACTTC. The chain links TRBV30 to TRBJ2-7; 8 bases map to TRBD2. The length of the CDR3 is 15 residues. Germline CDR1 GTSNPN, CDR2 SVGIG (reference sequence). Trimming took 3 bases from V and 2 from J; bases not matched to a gene: 9.

The chain recombines TRBV4-2 with TRBJ2-7; D gene unclear. The CDR3 runs to 16 residues. The germline V and J ends were trimmed by 0 bases and 2 bases, with 14 bases remaining between them. Germline lookup yields CDR1 LGHNA and CDR2 YNFKEQ. The CDR3: CASSQDFGNAAYEQYF. CDR3 coding DNA: TGTGCCAGCAGCCAAGATTTTGGCAATGCGGCCTACGAGCAGTACTTC.

The chain is built from TRBV15 and TRBJ2-4; D may be TRBD1 (6 bases). Germline lookup yields CDR1 LNHNV and CDR2 YYDKDF (reference sequence). This CDR3 contains 16 residues. Trimming removed 1 base from V and 1 base from J, with 11 bases in between. The CDR3 here is CATSRGLGAAKNIQYF. CDR3 nucleotides: TGTGCCACCAGCAGAGGGTTGGGGGCGGCCAAAAACATTCAGTACTTC.

This chain links TRBV5-1 with TRBJ2-5; the D gene is possibly TRBD2 (5 bases). With 4 bases removed from V and 8 bases from J, the gap between germline ends came to 12 bases. The CDR3 is 12 residues long. Germline V gene sequence: CDR1 SGHRS, CDR2 YFSETQ. In DNA, the CDR3 is TGCGCCAGCAGCCCCTCCGGAGGAACCCAGTACTTC. This encodes CASSPSGGTQYF.

This chain joins TRBV7-9 and TRBJ2-7, with D uncertain. Germline CDR1 reads SEHNR; CDR2 reads FQNEAQ (reference sequence). Trimming cost V 1 base and J 5 bases, with 6 bases left between them. The CDR3 is made up of 12 amino acids. In nucleotides, the CDR3 is TGTGCCAGCAGCTTAGACGGCAACGAGCAGTACTTC. This encodes CASSLDGNEQYF.

This clone has just a few counts. The chain couples TRBV7-2 to TRBJ2-3; D remains unclear. CDR1 SGHTA and CDR2 FQGNSA come from the germline V gene. With 3 bases removed from V and 6 bases from J, the gap between germline ends came to 13 bases. This CDR3 is built from 14 residues. DNA of the CDR3: TGTGCCAGCAGCTTCTCGAAACCGCTTGATACGCAGTATTTT. Amino acid sequence: CASSFSKPLDTQYF.

V gene TRBV12-5 combines with J gene TRBJ1-5; TRBD1 matches at 9 bases. Per germline, CDR1 LGHNT and CDR2 FRNRAP. V lost 1 base and J lost 1; bases outside the gene matches: 2. The CDR3 spans 16 residues. CDR3 loop: CASGLEGQGSNQPQHF. For the CDR3, the DNA is TGTGCTAGTGGTTTGGAGGGACAGGGCAGCAATCAGCCCCAGCATTTT.

V gene TRBV7-9 combines with J gene TRBJ2-7, with D possibly being TRBD1 (8 bases). Per germline, CDR1 SEHNR and CDR2 FQNEAQ (reference sequence). The CDR3 is made up of 15 amino acids. Trimming took 5 bases from V and 3 from J, leaving 17 bases between them. CDR3 protein: CASSRSGTGNYEQYF. As DNA, the CDR3 is TGTGCCAGCAGCCGCAGCGGGACAGGAAACTACGAGCAGTACTTC.

CDR3 loop: CASSHGTGEETQYF. The CDR3 DNA reads TGTGCCAGCAGCCATGGGACAGGGGAGGAGACCCAGTACTTC. V is TRBV11-2 and J is TRBJ2-5; 10 bases map to TRBD1. The germline V gene has CDR1 SGHAT and CDR2 FQNNGV. This CDR3 region has 14 residues. Trimming cost V 5 bases and J 5 bases; bases outside gene matches: 5.